The source of this T cell receptor gamma chain is a study of human gamma delta and Vdelta1 T cells. The CDR3 covers 13 residues. Germline loops: CDR1 VTNTFY, CDR2 YDVSTARD (reference sequence). TCRdb applied CATT to the PCR reads for clone calling. The repertoire has about 910 gamma-chain clones, roughly 4% of them found once; the top ten carry approximately 68%. This clone was picked up a small number of times. The protein recorded in TCRdb matches a much larger clone and deviates from this DNA's translation at residue 10, suggesting a read error; the protein here is obtained by translating the DNA.

The sample comprised naive CD27+ Vdelta1 gamma-delta T cells from blood. This chain joins TRGV3 and TRGJ1 or TRGJ2. The sequence was collected from a human donor in good health. This CDR3 is CATWDRHHYEKLF. Here the CDR3 DNA reads TGTGCCACCTGGGACAGGCATCATTATGAGAAACTCTTT.